Below are 21 T cell receptor beta chains sequenced from a single sample in a study of blood T cell repertoires in COVID-19. Method: immunoSEQ multiplex PCR; TCRdb's copy keeps in-frame clones and lacks some. The top ten hold 3% of the sample, which has approximately 230,000 clones, roughly nine tenths seen once. Material: peripheral blood. Receptors were obtained from a man aged 18 to 29 with active or convalescent COVID-19.

The J gene is TRBJ2-7, the V gene TRBV12-2; TRBD2, as called in the table, went unchecked against the DNA. TRBV12-2 is listed as a pseudogene. The CDR3 totals 16 residues. The CDR3: CASRRRLAGDTYEQYF. The DNA of the CDR3 is TGTGCAAGTCGCCGACGACTAGCGGGAGATACCTACGAGCAGTACTTC.

The CDR3 sequence: CASSIVSSGNTIYF. In DNA form, the CDR3 reads TGTGCCAGTAGTATAGTCTCCTCTGGAAACACCATATATTTT. The chain recombines TRBV19 with TRBJ1-3; D remains unclear. Trimming shortened V by 1 base and J by 0 bases, and 4 bases separated the two germline ends. CDR3 length equals 14 residues. CDR1 LNHDA and CDR2 SQIVND come from the germline V gene (reference sequence).

The J gene is TRBJ1-6, the V gene TRBV18; D is possibly TRBD1 (5 bases). This CDR3 spans 13 amino acids. CDR1 and CDR2 from the germline V gene are KGHSH and LQKENI. The ends were cut back, 3 bases at V and 10 bases at J, with 10 bases in the middle. Written as DNA, the CDR3 is TGTGCCAGCTCACCGGGGGGGAGCTCACCCCTCCACTTT. Translation: CASSPGGSSPLHF.

This chain links TRBV7-2 with TRBJ2-7; 14 positions match TRBD2. The CDR3 extends over 18 amino acids. V was clipped by 0 bases and J by 6 bases; unmatched bases: 10. The V gene's germline CDR1 is SGHTA and CDR2 FQGNSA. CDR3 nucleotide sequence: TGTGCCAGCAGCTTAGCGGGACTAGCGGGAGTGAGGTCTTTCGAGCAGTACTTC. Protein: CASSLAGLAGVRSFEQYF. The whole variable domain, remainder taken from reference TRBV7-2 and TRBJ2-7, is GAGVSQSPSNKVTEKGKDVELRCDPISGHTALYWYRQSLGQGLEFLIYFQGNSAPDKSGLPSDRFSAERTGGSVSTLTIQRTQQEDSAVYLCASSLAGLAGVRSFEQYFGPGTRLTVT.

This rearrangement joins TRBV18 to TRBJ2-5; possible D gene TRBD1, 5 bases. CDR1 and CDR2 (germline): KGHSH, LQKENI. The CDR3 covers 14 residues. Trimming removed 3 bases at V and 2 bases at J, with 10 bases between. In nucleotides, the CDR3 is TGTGCCAGCTCACCCGATCGGACACAAGAGACCCAGTACTTC. It translates to CASSPDRTQETQYF.

The chain recombines TRBV7-2 with TRBJ1-1, with a weak D call TRBD1 (6 bases). Germline assignment: CDR1 SGHTA and CDR2 FQGNSA. Trimming removed 5 bases from V and 7 bases from J, with 17 bases in between. The CDR3 consists of 14 residues. The CDR3 DNA follows: TGTGCCAGCAGCCCCGTCCTCTTGACAGGTGAAGCTTTCTTT. Residues: CASSPVLLTGEAFF.

This chain links TRBV7-9 with TRBJ1-2; TRBD1 matches at 8 bases. The germline CDR1 and CDR2 sequences are SEHNR and FQNEAQ (reference sequence). This CDR3 comprises 15 residues. V dropped 5 bases and J dropped 3; count of bases not matched to a gene: 8. CDR3 in amino acids: CASSSTGGMYYGYTF. The CDR3 DNA sequence: TGTGCCAGCAGCAGTACAGGGGGGATGTACTATGGCTACACCTTC.

The chain couples TRBV5-1 to TRBJ1-2; D is unresolved. Germline lookup yields CDR1 SGHRS and CDR2 YFSETQ. This CDR3 contains 14 residues. Trimming left V 0 bases short and J 2 bases short, with 8 bases between. The CDR3: CASSLGPGNYGYTF. The DNA for the CDR3 is TGCGCCAGCAGCTTGGGTCCAGGAAACTATGGCTACACCTTC.

The chain has TRBV25-1 and TRBJ1-1, with D perhaps TRBD1 (5 bases). V shed 3 bases and J shed 3 bases, with 20 bases lying between them. This CDR3 has 17 residues. Germline V gene data show CDR1 as MGHDK and CDR2 as SYGVNS. CDR3: CASSERGEKGRYTEAFF. The CDR3, as DNA: TGTGCCAGCAGTGAGCGGGGCGAGAAGGGCCGGTACACTGAAGCTTTCTTT.

A note on this clone: A junction end diverges from the germline sequence, so it may reflect a read error. This chain uses TRBV7-7 with TRBJ2-2; D remains ambiguous. Germline CDR1 SSHAT, CDR2 FNYEAQ (reference sequence). The CDR3 has 13 amino acids. The chain's CDR3 is CASSLALSGELFF. The CDR3 DNA is TGTGCTAGCAGCTTAGCCCTATCCGGGGAGCTGTTTTTT.

The V and J genes are TRBV12-3 or TRBV12-4 and TRBJ2-7, with TRBD2 identical over 7 bases. The CDR3 is 12 amino acids. The V segment lost 6 bases and the J segment 4 bases; nucleotides outside the gene matches: 3. In DNA, the CDR3 is TGTGCCAGCAGGCGGGAGTCGTACGAGCAGTACTTC. Translating gives CASRRESYEQYF.

CDR3 loop: CATSRGSGTGFNNEQFF. CDR3 nucleotides: TGTGCCACCAGCAGGGGGTCCGGGACAGGGTTCAACAATGAGCAGTTCTTC. The chain combines TRBV15 with TRBJ2-1; TRBD1 agrees at 9 bases. Germline assignment: CDR1 LNHNV and CDR2 YYDKDF (reference sequence). The CDR3 runs to 17 residues. The V gene end was trimmed by 3 bases and the J gene end by 5 bases; junction bases not matched to a gene: 11.

The CDR3 here is CASSEPGQLAKNIQYF. DNA of the CDR3: TGTGCCAGCAGCGAACCCGGACAACTAGCCAAAAACATTCAGTACTTC. The chain is built from TRBV28 and TRBJ2-4; D perhaps matches TRBD1 (5 bases). Germline V CDR1 and CDR2: MDHEN, SYDVKM. Between the trimmed V and J ends, which lost 6 bases and 0 bases, there was a span of 15 bases. CDR3 length: 16 amino acids.

This clone was seen a single time. The chain carries TRBV2 and TRBJ2-7; perhaps TRBD1 as D (6 bases). Germline CDR1 and CDR2: SNHLY and FYNNEI. The CDR3 runs 14 residues. The ends were cut back, 9 bases at V and 1 base at J, with 16 bases in the middle. The DNA of the CDR3 is TGTGCCAGTACCCGGGACACCCAATCCTACGAGCAGTACTTC. Protein: CASTRDTQSYEQYF.

This chain links TRBV10-2 with TRBJ1-1; D is ambiguous. V was clipped by 3 bases and J by 0 bases, with 2 bases between them. Germline loops: CDR1 WSHSY, CDR2 SAAADI. The length of the CDR3 is 12 residues. CDR3 in DNA: TGCGCCAGCAGTGACGTGAACACTGAAGCTTTCTTT. Translation gives CASSDVNTEAFF.

The chain uses TRBV6-6 and TRBJ2-5; D unresolved. V gave up 3 bases and J gave up 0 bases, with 11 bases separating them. The CDR3 covers 15 residues. Germline V gene sequence: CDR1 MNHNY, CDR2 SVGAGI (reference sequence). CDR3 sequence: CASSYMRKNQETQYF. CDR3 DNA: TGTGCCAGCAGTTATATGAGAAAAAACCAAGAGACCCAGTACTTC.

The rearrangement links TRBV21-1 to TRBJ1-2; TRBD1, the D gene given by the table, was not confirmed from the DNA. TRBV21-1 is an annotated pseudogene. The CDR3 length is 15 residues. CDR3 sequence (DNA): TGTGCCAGCAGCAAAGGGGCCAGCTTTAACTATGGCTACACCTTC. It translates to CASSKGASFNYGYTF.

The chain recombines TRBV4-2 with TRBJ2-7; D is perhaps TRBD2 (5 bases). The CDR3 covers 15 residues. Germline V CDR1 and CDR2: LGHNA, YNFKEQ. Trimming removed 3 bases from V and 6 bases from J, with 18 bases in between. The CDR3 protein is CASSQAGINLPEQYF. As DNA, the CDR3 is TGTGCCAGCAGCCAGGCCGGGATCAACTTACCCGAGCAGTACTTC.

The chain couples TRBV2 to TRBJ1-5; D gene unclear. V lost 7 bases to trimming and J lost 2 bases, with 15 bases between them. Germline CDR1 is SNHLY and CDR2 is FYNNEI. This CDR3 contains 15 residues. Here the CDR3 DNA reads TGTGCCAGCACCTCTTCTCAACTAGGCAATCAGCCCCAGCATTTT. This encodes CASTSSQLGNQPQHF. The full variable domain, completed using reference TRBV2 and TRBJ1-5, is EPEVTQTPSHQVTQMGQEVILRCVPISNHLYFYWYRQILGQKVEFLVSFYNNEISEKSEIFDDQFSVERPDGSNFTLKIRSTKLEDSAMYFCASTSSQLGNQPQHFGDGTRLSIL.

V and J are TRBV28 and TRBJ1-2; D might be TRBD1 (5 bases). Per germline, CDR1 MDHEN and CDR2 SYDVKM. The ends were cut back, 3 bases at V and 3 bases at J, with 17 bases in the middle. CDR3 length: 16 amino acids. DNA for the CDR3: TGTGCCAGCAGTTTGGGGGGAGGATTAGGGGACTATGGCTACACCTTC. Translated: CASSLGGGLGDYGYTF.

The CDR3 DNA sequence: TGTGCCAGCAGCCAAAAGGGCGGGACAGGGCTCAACTATGGCTACACCTTC. Translating it yields CASSQKGGTGLNYGYTF. The chain combines TRBV7-2 with TRBJ1-2; 9 bases agree with TRBD1. The CDR3 is 17 amino acids. V gave up 5 bases and J gave up 2 bases; unmatched junction bases: 12. Germline lookup yields CDR1 SGHTA and CDR2 FQGNSA.